The next 3 T cell receptor beta chains were all read from a single sample in a study of cytomegalovirus exposure and HLA in healthy donors. Use of 60 Vbeta and 13 Jbeta primers characterized the PCR. Data came from immunoSEQ multiplex PCR; TCRdb stores just in-frame clones and leaves some out. The sample gives about 210,000 clones, 82% of which show up once; nearly 6% is in the top ten. The specimen sequenced was PBMCs. The receptors originated from a man aged 35 to 55 in good health and CMV-seropositive.

This chain uses TRBV27 with TRBJ2-3; 11 bases fit TRBD2. Per the germline V gene, CDR1 is MNHEY and CDR2 is SMNVEV (reference sequence). Trimming at V came to 5 bases and at J to 1 base, leaving 11 bases not matched to a gene. This CDR3 is 18 amino acids long. This CDR3 is CASSLDRLAGGGTDTQYF. The CDR3 region has the DNA TGTGCCAGCAGTCTAGATCGGTTAGCGGGAGGGGGCACAGATACGCAGTATTTT.

The chain links TRBV10-1 to TRBJ2-3, with a tentative D call TRBD1 (7 bases). The CDR3 sequence is 15 residues long. Germline CDR1 and CDR2: WNHNN and SYGVQD (reference sequence). The V and J ends lost 6 bases and 5 bases respectively, with 18 bases between them. The chain's CDR3 is CASSLTGAGRDTQYF. The CDR3 DNA is TGCGCCAGCAGCCTCACAGGGGCCGGGAGAGATACGCAGTATTTT.

The chain carries TRBV7-9 and TRBJ2-3, with 10 bases matching TRBD2. Trimming cost V 5 bases and J 1 base; bases outside gene matches: 9. The CDR3 has 17 residues. Germline V gene lookup returns CDR1 SEHNR and CDR2 FQNEAQ (reference sequence). The CDR3 DNA reads TGTGCCAGCAGCCCGGGGACTAGCGCTTGGGGCACAGATACGCAGTATTTT. Translated, it gives CASSPGTSAWGTDTQYF. Drawing the rest from reference TRBV7-9 and TRBJ2-3, the complete variable domain is DTGVSQNPRHKITKRGQNVTFRCDPISEHNRLYWYRQTLGQGPEFLTYFQNEAQLEKSRLLSDRFSAERPKGSFSTLEIQRTEQGDSAMYLCASSPGTSAWGTDTQYFGPGTRLTVL.